The clone carrying this TCR beta chain was observed many times. The antigen is undetermined. The sample comes from a study of human T cells and chemical hapten exposure. Study information: The upper back received 0.01% DPC by patch testing, with results read at 6 days. The study's findings and limits: Those TCRs sitting above 1 in 1000 frequency stayed the same with DPC sensitization.

The time point is: patch test 1, 2 weeks after DPC sensitization. Regarding treatment: therapeutic diphenylcyclopropenone sensitization with weekly scalp DPC. Donors were 18 to 70-year-old alopecia patients suitable for DPC. Germline-derived CDR1 and CDR2 are LGHDT and YNNKEL (reference sequence). Trimming removed 2 bases from V and 5 bases from J; junction bases left unmatched: 8. The CDR3 has 15 residues. TCRdb reanalysed the RACE reads using MiXCR and keeps one entry per CDR3 protein. Of about 82,000 distinct CDR3 sequences in the sample, roughly 10% are singletons; the top ten hold roughly 4.2%. The gene calls are TRBV3-1 and TRBJ1-1, with TRBD1 matching over 7 bases. This clonotype originated in a woman in her forties or fifties with alopecia areata. Some clones in this sample may be carry-over from other donors' samples. This sample comprised whole blood, obtained in connection with sensitization to the hapten diphenylcyclopropenone (DPC). CDR3 DNA sequence: TGTGCCAGCAGCCAACGACAGGGTCGAGGGACTGAAGCTTTCTTT. Protein: CASSQRQGRGTEAFF. Complete variable domain (other parts from reference TRBV3-1 and TRBJ1-1): DTAVSQTPKYLVTQMGNDKSIKCEQNLGHDTMYWYKQDSKKFLKIMFSYNNKELIINETVPNRFSPKSPDKAHLNLHINSLELGDSAVYFCASSQRQGRGTEAFFGQGTRLTVV.